This T cell receptor (beta chain) stems from a study of T cell responses to AZD1222 COVID-19 vaccine. Deletions cut 4 bases from V and 4 bases from J, with 8 bases between. This CDR3 is built from 13 residues. Germline values: CDR1 MNHEY, CDR2 SVGAGI. This table comes from immunoSEQ multiplex PCR, and its TCRdb copy is limited to in-frame clones, with some not included. The table shows 99,000 or so clones, with about 88% occurring only once. The J gene is TRBJ1-5, the V gene TRBV6-5, with D maybe TRBD1 (5 bases). The sample in question was peripheral blood, obtained on day 0 of AZD1222 vaccination. This TCR derives from an adult in good health. As DNA, the CDR3 is TGTGCCAGCAGTTTTGGACATAATCAGCCCCAGCATTTT. Amino acid sequence: CASSFGHNQPQHF.